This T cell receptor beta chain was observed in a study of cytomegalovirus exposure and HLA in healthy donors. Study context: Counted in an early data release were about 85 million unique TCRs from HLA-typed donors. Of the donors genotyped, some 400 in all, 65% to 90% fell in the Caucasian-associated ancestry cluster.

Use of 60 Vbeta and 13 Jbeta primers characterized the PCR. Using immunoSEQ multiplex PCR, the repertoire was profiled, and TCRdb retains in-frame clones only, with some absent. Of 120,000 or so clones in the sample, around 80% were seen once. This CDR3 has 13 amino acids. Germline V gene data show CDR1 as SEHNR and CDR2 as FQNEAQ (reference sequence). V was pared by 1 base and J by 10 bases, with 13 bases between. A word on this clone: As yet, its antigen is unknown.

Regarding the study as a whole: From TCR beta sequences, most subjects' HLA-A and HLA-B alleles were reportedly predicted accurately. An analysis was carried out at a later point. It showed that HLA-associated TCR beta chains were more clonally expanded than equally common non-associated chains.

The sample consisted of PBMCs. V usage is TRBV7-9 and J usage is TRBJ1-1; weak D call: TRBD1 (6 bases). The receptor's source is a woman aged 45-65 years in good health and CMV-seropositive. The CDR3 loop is CASSLESMTGAFF. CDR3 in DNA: TGTGCCAGCAGCTTAGAATCGATGACAGGAGCTTTCTTT.